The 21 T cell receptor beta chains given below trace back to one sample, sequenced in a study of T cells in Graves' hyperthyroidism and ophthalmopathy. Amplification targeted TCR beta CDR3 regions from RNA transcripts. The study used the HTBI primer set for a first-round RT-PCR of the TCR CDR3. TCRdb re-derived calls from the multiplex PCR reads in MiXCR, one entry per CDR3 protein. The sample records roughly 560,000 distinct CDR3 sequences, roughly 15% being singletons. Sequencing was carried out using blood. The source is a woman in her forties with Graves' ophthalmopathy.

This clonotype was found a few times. The CDR3 loop reads CASSQDVARELFF. The CDR3 DNA reads TGTGCCAGCAGCCAAGATGTAGCTAGGGAGCTGTTTTTT. This chain connects TRBV3-1 to TRBJ2-2; D is undetermined. Germline values: CDR1 LGHDT, CDR2 YNNKEL (reference sequence). Trimming removed 0 bases at V and 9 bases at J, with 8 bases between. CDR3 size: 13 residues.

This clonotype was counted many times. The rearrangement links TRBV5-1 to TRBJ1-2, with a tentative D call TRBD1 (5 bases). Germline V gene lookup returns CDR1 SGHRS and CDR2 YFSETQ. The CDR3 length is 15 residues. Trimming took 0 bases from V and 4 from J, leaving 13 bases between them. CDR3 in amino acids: CASSLGLGATYGYTF. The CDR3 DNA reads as TGCGCCAGCAGCTTGGGTTTAGGGGCAACCTATGGCTACACCTTC.

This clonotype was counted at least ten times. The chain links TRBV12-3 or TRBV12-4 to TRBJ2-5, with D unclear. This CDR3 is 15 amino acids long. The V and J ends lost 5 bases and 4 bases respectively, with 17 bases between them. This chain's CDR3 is CASSARASVGETQYF. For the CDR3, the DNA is TGTGCCAGCAGTGCTCGGGCGTCAGTTGGAGAGACCCAGTACTTC.

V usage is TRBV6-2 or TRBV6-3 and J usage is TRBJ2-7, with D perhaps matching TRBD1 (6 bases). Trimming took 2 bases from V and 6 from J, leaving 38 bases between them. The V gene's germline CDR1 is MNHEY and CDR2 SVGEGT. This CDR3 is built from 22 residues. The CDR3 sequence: CASSYTPLDRLSSWNRFGEQYF. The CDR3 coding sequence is TGTGCCAGCAGTTACACACCCCTCGACAGGTTATCCTCTTGGAATCGTTTCGGCGAGCAGTACTTC.

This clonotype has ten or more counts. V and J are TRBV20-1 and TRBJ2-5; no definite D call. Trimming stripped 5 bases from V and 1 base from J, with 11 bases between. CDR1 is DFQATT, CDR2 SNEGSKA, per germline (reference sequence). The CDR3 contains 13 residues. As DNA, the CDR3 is TGCAGTGCTGATCGTGGAACCCAAGAGACCCAGTACTTC. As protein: CSADRGTQETQYF.

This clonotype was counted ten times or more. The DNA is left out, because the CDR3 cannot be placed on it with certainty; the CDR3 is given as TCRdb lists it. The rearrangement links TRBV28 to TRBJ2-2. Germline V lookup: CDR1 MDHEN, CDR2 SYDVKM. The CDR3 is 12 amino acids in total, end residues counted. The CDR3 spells CASSSSTGELFF.

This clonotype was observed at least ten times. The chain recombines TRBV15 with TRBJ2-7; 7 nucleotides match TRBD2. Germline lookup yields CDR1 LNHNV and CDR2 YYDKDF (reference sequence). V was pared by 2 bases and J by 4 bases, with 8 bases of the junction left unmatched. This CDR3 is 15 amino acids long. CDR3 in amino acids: CATSRPLRGEYEQYF. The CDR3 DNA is TGTGCCACCAGCAGACCGCTCCGGGGGGAGTACGAGCAGTACTTC.

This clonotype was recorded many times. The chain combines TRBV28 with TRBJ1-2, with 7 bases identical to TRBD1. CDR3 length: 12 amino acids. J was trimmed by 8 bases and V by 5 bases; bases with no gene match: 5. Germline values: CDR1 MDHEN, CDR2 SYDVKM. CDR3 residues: CASSTGVEGYTF. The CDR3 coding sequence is TGTGCCAGCAGTACAGGGGTAGAAGGCTACACCTTC.

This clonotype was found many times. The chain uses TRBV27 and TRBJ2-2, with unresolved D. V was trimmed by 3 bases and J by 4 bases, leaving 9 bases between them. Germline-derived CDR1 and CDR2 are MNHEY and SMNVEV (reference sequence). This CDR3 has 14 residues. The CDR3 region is CASSFRSLTGELFF. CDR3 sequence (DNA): TGTGCCAGCAGTTTTCGGTCACTCACCGGGGAGCTGTTTTTT.

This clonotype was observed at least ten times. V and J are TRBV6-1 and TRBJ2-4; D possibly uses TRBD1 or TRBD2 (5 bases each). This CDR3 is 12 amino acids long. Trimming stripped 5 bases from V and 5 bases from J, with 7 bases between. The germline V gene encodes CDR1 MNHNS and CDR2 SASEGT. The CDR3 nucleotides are TGTGCCAGCAGTCAGGGACAAAACATTCAGTACTTC. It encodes CASSQGQNIQYF.

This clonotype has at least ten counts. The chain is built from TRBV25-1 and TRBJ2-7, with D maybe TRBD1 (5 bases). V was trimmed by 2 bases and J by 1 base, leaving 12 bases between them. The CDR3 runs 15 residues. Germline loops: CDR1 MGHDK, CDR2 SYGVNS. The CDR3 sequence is CASSETAGNSYEQYF. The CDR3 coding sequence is TGTGCCAGCAGTGAAACGGCAGGGAATTCCTACGAGCAGTACTTC.

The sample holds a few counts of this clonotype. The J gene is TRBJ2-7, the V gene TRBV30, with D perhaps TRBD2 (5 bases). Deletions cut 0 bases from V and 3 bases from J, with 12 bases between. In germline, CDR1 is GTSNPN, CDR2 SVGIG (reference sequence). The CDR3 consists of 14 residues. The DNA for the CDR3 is TGTGCCTGGAGTGTACTAGGGAAAAACTACGAGCAGTACTTC. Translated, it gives CAWSVLGKNYEQYF.

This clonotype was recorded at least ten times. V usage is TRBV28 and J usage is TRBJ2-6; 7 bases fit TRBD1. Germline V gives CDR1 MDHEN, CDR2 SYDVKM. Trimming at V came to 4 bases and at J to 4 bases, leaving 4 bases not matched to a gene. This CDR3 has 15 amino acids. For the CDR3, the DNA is TGTGCCAGCAGTTCGACAGGGTCAGGGGCCAACGTCCTGACTTTC. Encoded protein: CASSSTGSGANVLTF.

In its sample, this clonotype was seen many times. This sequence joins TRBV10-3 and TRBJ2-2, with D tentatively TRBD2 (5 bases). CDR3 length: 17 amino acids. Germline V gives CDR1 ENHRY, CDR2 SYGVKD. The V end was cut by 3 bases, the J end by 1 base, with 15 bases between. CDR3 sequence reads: CAISDLGRRQNTGELFF. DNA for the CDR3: TGTGCCATCAGTGACCTGGGAAGGAGGCAGAACACCGGGGAGCTGTTTTTT.

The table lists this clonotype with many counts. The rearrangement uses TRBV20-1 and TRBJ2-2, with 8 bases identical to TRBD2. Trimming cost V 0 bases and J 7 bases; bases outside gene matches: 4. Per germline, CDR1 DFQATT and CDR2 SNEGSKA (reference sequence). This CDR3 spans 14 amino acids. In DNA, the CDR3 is TGCAGTGCTAGAGAACGCAGCGGGAGCGGGGAGCTGTTTTTT. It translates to CSARERSGSGELFF.

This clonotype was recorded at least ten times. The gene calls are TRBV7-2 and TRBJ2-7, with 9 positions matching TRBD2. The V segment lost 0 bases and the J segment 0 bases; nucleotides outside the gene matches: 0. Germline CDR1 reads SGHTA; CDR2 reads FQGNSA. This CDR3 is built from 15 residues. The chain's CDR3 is CASSLASGSSYEQYF. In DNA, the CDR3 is TGTGCCAGCAGCTTAGCTAGCGGGAGCTCCTACGAGCAGTACTTC.

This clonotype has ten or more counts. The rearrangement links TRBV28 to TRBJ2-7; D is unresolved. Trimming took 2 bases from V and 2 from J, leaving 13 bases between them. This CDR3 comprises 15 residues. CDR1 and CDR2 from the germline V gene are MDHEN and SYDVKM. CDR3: CASSLDPRAPYEQYF. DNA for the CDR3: TGTGCCAGCAGTTTAGACCCTCGGGCCCCCTACGAGCAGTACTTC.

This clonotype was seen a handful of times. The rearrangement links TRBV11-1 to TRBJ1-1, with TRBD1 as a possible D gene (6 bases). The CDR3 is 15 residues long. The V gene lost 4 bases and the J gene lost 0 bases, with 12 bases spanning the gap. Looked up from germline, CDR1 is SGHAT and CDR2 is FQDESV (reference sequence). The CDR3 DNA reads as TGTGCCAGCAGCTCCCACAGGGATCTGAACACTGAAGCTTTCTTT. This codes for CASSSHRDLNTEAFF.

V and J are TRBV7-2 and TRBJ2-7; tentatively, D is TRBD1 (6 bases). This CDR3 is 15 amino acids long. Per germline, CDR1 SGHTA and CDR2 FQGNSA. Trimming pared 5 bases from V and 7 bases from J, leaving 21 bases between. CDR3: CASSGGGPYLWEQYF. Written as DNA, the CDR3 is TGTGCCAGCAGCGGGGGCGGGCCCTATTTATGGGAGCAGTACTTC.

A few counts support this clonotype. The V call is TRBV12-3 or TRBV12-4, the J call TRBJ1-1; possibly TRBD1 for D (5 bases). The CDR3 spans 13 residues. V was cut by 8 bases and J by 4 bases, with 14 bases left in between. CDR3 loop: CASRKQASTEAFF. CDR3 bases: TGTGCCAGCCGGAAACAGGCTTCCACTGAAGCTTTCTTT.

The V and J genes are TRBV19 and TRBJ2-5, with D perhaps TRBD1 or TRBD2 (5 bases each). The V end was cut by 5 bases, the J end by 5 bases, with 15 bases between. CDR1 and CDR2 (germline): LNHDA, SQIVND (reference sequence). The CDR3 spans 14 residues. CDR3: CASSPGPTGETQYF. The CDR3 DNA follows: TGTGCCAGTAGTCCGGGACCAACGGGGGAGACCCAGTACTTC.